This T cell receptor beta chain was sequenced for a study of blood T cell repertoires in COVID-19. CDR1 and CDR2 (germline): SGHVS, FQNEAQ. This CDR3 comprises 16 residues. V was trimmed by 0 bases and J by 9 bases, leaving 18 bases between them. Data came from immunoSEQ multiplex PCR; TCRdb stores just in-frame clones and leaves some out. The sample has some 300,000 clones, about nine tenths seen once. The specimen sequenced was PBMCs or T cells enriched from blood (not recorded which). The chain employs TRBV7-8 and TRBJ2-1; weak D call: TRBD2 (7 bases). The clonotype was recovered from a woman in her twenties or thirties who had recovered from COVID-19. The CDR3 sequence: CASSLAGAQGGGEQFF. The CDR3 DNA follows: TGTGCCAGCAGCTTAGCCGGGGCGCAGGGAGGGGGTGAGCAGTTCTTC.